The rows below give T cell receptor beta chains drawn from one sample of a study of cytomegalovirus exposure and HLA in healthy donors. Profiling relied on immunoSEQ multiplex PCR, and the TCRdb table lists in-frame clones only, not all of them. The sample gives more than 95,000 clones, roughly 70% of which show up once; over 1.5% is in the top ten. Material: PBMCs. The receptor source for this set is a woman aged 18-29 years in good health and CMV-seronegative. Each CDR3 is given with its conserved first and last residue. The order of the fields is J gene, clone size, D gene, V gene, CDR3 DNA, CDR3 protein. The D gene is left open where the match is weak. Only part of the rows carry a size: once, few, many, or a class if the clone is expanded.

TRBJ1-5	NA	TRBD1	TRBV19	TGTGCCAGTGTGAGGGGACAGGGCTATCAGCCCCAGCATTTT	CASVRGQGYQPQHF
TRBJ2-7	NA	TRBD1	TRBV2	TGTGCCAGTGTACGTAGAATCGGACAGGCCTACGAGCAGTACTTC	CASVRRIGQAYEQYF
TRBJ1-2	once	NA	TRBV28	TGTGCCAGCAGGTCCGAGCCGCGACAGGTATACACCTTC	CASRSEPRQVYTF
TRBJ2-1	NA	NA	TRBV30	TGTGCCTGGAGTGCGGGGGTGGGGAACAATGAGCAGTTCTTC	CAWSAGVGNNEQFF
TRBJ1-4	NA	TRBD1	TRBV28	TGTGCCAGCAGTTTCCAGGGGGTGAATGAAAAACTGTTTTTT	CASSFQGVNEKLFF
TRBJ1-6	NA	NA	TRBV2	TGTGCCAGCAGTGGTCAACTTCATTCACCCCTCCACTTT	CASSGQLHSPLHF
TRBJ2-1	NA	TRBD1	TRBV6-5	TGTGCCAGCAGTTACGGGACAGGGTCCCCCAATGAGCAGTTCTTC	CASSYGTGSPNEQFF
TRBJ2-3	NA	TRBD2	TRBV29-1	TGCAGCACCACCTATATTCCGGGACTAGCGGCAGATACGCAGTATTTT	CSTTYIPGLAADTQYF
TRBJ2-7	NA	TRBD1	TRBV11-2	TGTGCCAGCGAGGGGGCGATCGAGCAGTACTTC	CASEGAIEQYF
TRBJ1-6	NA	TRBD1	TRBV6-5	TGTGCCAGCAGTTACTCGAGGCAGGGGGATTCACCCCTCCACTTT	CASSYSRQGDSPLHF
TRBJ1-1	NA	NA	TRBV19	TGTGCCAGTAGTCAGCAGGTAAACACTGAAGCTTTCTTT	CASSQQVNTEAFF
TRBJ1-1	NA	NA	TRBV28	TGTGCCAGCAGCCCGGGGTCGCTGAACAGGGACACTGAAGCTTTCTTT	CASSPGSLNRDTEAFF
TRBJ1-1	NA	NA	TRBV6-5	TGTGCCAGCACCAACGGGGTGAACACTGAAGCTTTCTTT	CASTNGVNTEAFF
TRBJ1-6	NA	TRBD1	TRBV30	TGTGCCTGGAGTCCAAGGGTTCCAGGACAGGGTCATTCACCCCTCCACTTT	CAWSPRVPGQGHSPLHF
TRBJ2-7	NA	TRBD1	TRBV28	TGTGCCAGCAGTTTATCTGGACAGGGAATCTACGAGCAGTACTTC	CASSLSGQGIYEQYF
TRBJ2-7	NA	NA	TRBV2	TGTGCCAGCCTTGGTGGCGGTGACTACGAGCAGTACTTC	CASLGGGDYEQYF
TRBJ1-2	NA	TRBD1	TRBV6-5	TGTGCCAGCAGTTACACAGGGGGCTCCTATGGCTACACCTTC	CASSYTGGSYGYTF
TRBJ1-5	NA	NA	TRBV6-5	TGTGCCAGCAGTTCCGTCGGCAGGGTGGGTCAGCCCCAGCATTTT	CASSSVGRVGQPQHF
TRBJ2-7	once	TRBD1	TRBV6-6	TGTGCCAGCAGTGACAGGGACGAGCAGTACTTC	CASSDRDEQYF
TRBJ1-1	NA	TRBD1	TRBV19	TGTGCCAGTAGTAGGCTCAGGGACAGGGGACCGAACACTGAAGCTTTCTTT	CASSRLRDRGPNTEAFF
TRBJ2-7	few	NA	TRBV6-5	TGTGCCAGCAGCCGACAGACTCATTCCTACGAGCAGTACTTC	CASSRQTHSYEQYF
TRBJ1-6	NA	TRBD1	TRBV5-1	TGCGCCAGCAGCTCAGATCCGCGGACCGGGACAGGCAATTCACCCCTCCACTTT	CASSSDPRTGTGNSPLHF
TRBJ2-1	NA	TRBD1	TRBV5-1	TGCGCCAGCAGCCGCACGCAGACAGGGGTCGCCCGGGATGAGCAGTTCTTC	CASSRTQTGVARDEQFF
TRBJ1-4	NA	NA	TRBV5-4	TGTGCCAGCAGCTTGTCTTGGGGGGATGGTGAAAAACTGTTTTTT	CASSLSWGDGEKLFF
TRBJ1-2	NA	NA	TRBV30	TGTGCCTGGAGAACCGGGACATTCTATGGCTACACCTTC	CAWRTGTFYGYTF
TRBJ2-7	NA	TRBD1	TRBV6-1	TGTGCCAGCAGATTCGACAGGGTTGAAGAGCAGTACTTC	CASRFDRVEEQYF
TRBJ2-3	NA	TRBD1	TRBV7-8	TGTGCCAGCAGCCCGGGGACAGGGGGCTTGACAGATACGCAGTATTTT	CASSPGTGGLTDTQYF
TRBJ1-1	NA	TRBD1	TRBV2	TGTGCCAGCAGTGGTGACAGGGATGAAGCTTTCTTT	CASSGDRDEAFF
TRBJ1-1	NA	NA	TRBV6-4	TGTGCCAGCAGTGACTCGTTCCTTATAAACAGGGTGAACACTGAAGCTTTCTTT	CASSDSFLINRVNTEAFF
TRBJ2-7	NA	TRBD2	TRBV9	TGTGCCAGCAGCTTAGGGGAGGGGATGGTGGACGAGCAGTACTTC	CASSLGEGMVDEQYF
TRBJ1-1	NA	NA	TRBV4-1	TGCGCCAGCAGCCAATGGCGCGGGAACACTGAAGCTTTCTTT	CASSQWRGNTEAFF
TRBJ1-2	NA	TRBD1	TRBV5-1	TGCGCCAGCAGCCCAGGACAGGGTATCAACTATGGCTACACCTTC	CASSPGQGINYGYTF
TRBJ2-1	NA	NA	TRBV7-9	TGTGCCAGCAGCCCCGACGGGTACAATGAGCAGTTCTTC	CASSPDGYNEQFF
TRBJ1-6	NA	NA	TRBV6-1	TGTGCCAGCAGTGGCGGTGAGGGTACGAATTCACCCCTCCACTTT	CASSGGEGTNSPLHF
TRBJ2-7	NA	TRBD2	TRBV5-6	TGTGCCAGCAGCTTGGAGCCAGCGGGGGGTCCCGAGCAGTACTTC	CASSLEPAGGPEQYF
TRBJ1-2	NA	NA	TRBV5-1	TGCGCCAGCAAGGAACAGGGTGGTAACTATGGCTACACCTTC	CASKEQGGNYGYTF
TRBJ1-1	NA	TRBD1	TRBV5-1	TGCGCCAGCAGCCTGGGGACAGCGAACACTGAAGCTTTCTTT	CASSLGTANTEAFF
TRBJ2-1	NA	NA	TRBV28	TGTGCCAGCAGCTATTTGGCGGCGGGGGCGTCCTACAATGAGCAGTTCTTC	CASSYLAAGASYNEQFF
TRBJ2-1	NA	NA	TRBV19	TGTGCCAGTAGTATACAGGGCCCCAATGAGCAGTTCTTC	CASSIQGPNEQFF
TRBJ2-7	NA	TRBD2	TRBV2	TGTGCCAGCAAGCTTGAAGCGGGGGCCTCTAATGGTGAGCAGTACTTC	CASKLEAGASNGEQYF
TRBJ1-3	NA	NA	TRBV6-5	TGTGCCAGCAGGCCCACAGGGAGATACACCATATATTTT	CASRPTGRYTIYF
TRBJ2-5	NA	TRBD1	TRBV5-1	TGCGCCAGCAGATCCGGGACAGGGGGCGCGGAGACCCAGTACTTC	CASRSGTGGAETQYF
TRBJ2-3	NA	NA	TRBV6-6	TGTGCCAGCGGGGCATCAGATACGCAGTATTTT	CASGASDTQYF
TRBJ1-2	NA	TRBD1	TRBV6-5	TGTGCCAGCAGGGCCGGGACAGGGCCTAACTATGGCTACACCTTC	CASRAGTGPNYGYTF
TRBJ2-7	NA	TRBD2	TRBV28	TGTGCCAGCAGTTCTGGACTAGCGAAGAACCACGAGCAGTACTTC	CASSSGLAKNHEQYF